The 8 T cell receptor beta chains below come from one sample, sequenced in a study of cytomegalovirus exposure and HLA in healthy donors. The PCR had 60 Vbeta and 13 Jbeta primers. TCRdb keeps only in-frame clones here, not all; method: immunoSEQ multiplex PCR. The sample has 85,000 to 120,000 clones; around three quarters are singletons. Sample: PBMCs. These receptors originate from a woman between 50 and 59 years old in good health and CMV-seropositive.

This sequence joins TRBV27 and TRBJ1-2; 9 nucleotides agree with TRBD1. CDR3 size: 13 residues. J lost 5 bases, V lost 8 bases, and 6 bases had no gene match. Germline CDR1 MNHEY, CDR2 SMNVEV (reference sequence). The CDR3 DNA sequence: TGTGCCAGCTGGAGGGGGACAGGGTATGGCTACACCTTC. It translates to CASWRGTGYGYTF.

This clone appeared a few times. This sequence joins TRBV6-1 and TRBJ1-2; TRBD1 matches at 8 bases. The CDR3 length is 15 residues. Germline V gives CDR1 MNHNS, CDR2 SASEGT. V lost 0 bases, J lost 4 bases, and 4 bases stayed unmatched. In DNA form, the CDR3 reads TGTGCCAGCAGTGAAGCGGGGACAGGCACCTATGGCTACACCTTC. Amino acids: CASSEAGTGTYGYTF.

As regards this clone: Because the CDR3's place on the DNA is in doubt, the DNA is left out and the CDR3 is given as listed by TCRdb. The chain is built from TRBV7-9 and TRBJ1-6. The CDR3 is 16 amino acids in total, end residues counted. The germline V gene encodes CDR1 SEHNR and CDR2 FQNEAQ (reference sequence). This CDR3 reads CASSFLGEFGEGPLHF.

The chain links TRBV7-2 to TRBJ2-5, with 9 nucleotides matching TRBD1. The J call may be incorrect, as the DNA end agrees better with TRBJ2-7. Germline CDR1 and CDR2: SGHTA and FQGNSA. The CDR3 consists of 15 residues. CDR3 sequence reads: CASSLVGQGTYEQYF. The CDR3 DNA reads TGTGCCAGCAGCTTAGTGGGACAGGGAACCTACGAGCAGTACTTC.

The chain couples TRBV5-1 to TRBJ2-7, with 10 bases that match TRBD1. Trimming removed 3 bases from V and 6 bases from J; junction bases left unmatched: 6. Germline-derived CDR1 and CDR2 are SGHRS and YFSETQ. The CDR3 has 14 amino acids. CDR3 DNA sequence: TGCGCCAGCAGCTCCACGACAGGGGGCCTCGAGCAGTACTTC. Translating it yields CASSSTTGGLEQYF.

This clone was counted a single time. V is TRBV18 and J is TRBJ2-5, with unresolved D. Trimming removed 5 bases from V and 4 bases from J, with 5 bases in between. The CDR3 consists of 11 residues. In germline, CDR1 is KGHSH, CDR2 LQKENI. The CDR3 reads CASSRLETQYF. The CDR3 nucleotides read TGTGCCAGCTCAAGACTAGAGACCCAGTACTTC.

This chain connects TRBV18 to TRBJ1-2, with 8 bases matching TRBD1. The CDR3 consists of 14 residues. Trimming took 1 base from V and 7 from J; bases not matched to a gene: 5. The germline V gene encodes CDR1 KGHSH and CDR2 LQKENI. CDR3 protein: CASSPLSGGGGYTF. The CDR3 DNA sequence: TGTGCCAGCTCACCACTGTCAGGGGGCGGTGGCTACACCTTC.

The chain employs TRBV28 and TRBJ2-3, with a weak D call TRBD2 (5 bases). The V end lost 5 bases, the J end lost 2 bases, and 14 bases lay between the germline ends. Germline V CDR1 and CDR2: MDHEN, SYDVKM. The CDR3 is 15 amino acids. The chain's CDR3 is CASSPARASTDTQYF. The CDR3 nucleotides are TGTGCCAGCAGTCCTGCGCGGGCCTCCACAGATACGCAGTATTTT.